This TCR beta chain was documented in a study of cytotoxic CD8 clonotypes in ibrutinib-treated CLL. The repertoire was sequenced with immunoSEQ multiplex PCR; TCRdb's copy has only in-frame clones and lacks some. Among over 45,000 clones listed, approximately 52% were seen once. Germline V gene sequence: CDR1 SGHAT, CDR2 FQNNGV. The CDR3 covers 16 residues. V shed 0 bases, J shed 2 bases, and the junction held 5 bases outside the gene matches. The chain links TRBV11-2 to TRBJ2-5, with 8 bases fitting TRBD2. The receptor's source is a human donor with chronic lymphocytic leukemia. Material: PBMCs, obtained after 24 months of ibrutinib treatment. In DNA form, the CDR3 reads TGTGCCAGCAGCTTAGACCTTACGGGAGGGCAAGAGACCCAGTACTTC. Its protein is CASSLDLTGGQETQYF.